The rows below give T cell receptor beta chains drawn from one sample of a study of T cell responses to AZD1222 COVID-19 vaccine. Profiling relied on immunoSEQ multiplex PCR, and the TCRdb table lists in-frame clones only, not all of them. The sample consists of approximately 140,000 clones, about 89% of them appearing once. Sequenced here: peripheral blood, sampled 28 days after the second dose of the MenACWY control vaccine. The receptor source for this set is an adult who received the MenACWY meningococcal vaccine as a control. CDR3s include the opening cysteine and the closing phenylalanine or tryptophan. The D gene is left open where the match is weak. Rows may omit the clone size; those that give it use once, few, many or a size class.

J	V	D	size	CDR3	DNA
TRBJ1-6	TRBV10-3	TRBD1	.	CAISGQTGSGSPLHF	TGTGCCATCAGTGGGCAGACAGGGTCAGGATCACCCCTCCACTTT
TRBJ1-1	TRBV7-9	TRBD1	.	CASSSGQGANTEAFF	TGTGCCAGCAGCTCGGGACAGGGGGCGAACACTGAAGCTTTCTTT
TRBJ2-6	TRBV6-2/TRBV6-3	.	.	CASSFGGGSGANVLTF	TGTGCCAGCAGTTTCGGGGGCGGCTCTGGGGCCAACGTCCTGACTTTC
TRBJ1-3	TRBV9	.	.	CASSTLTQGSGNTIYF	TGTGCCAGCAGCACCCTGACACAGGGATCTGGAAACACCATATATTTT
TRBJ2-7	TRBV11-3	.	.	CASSATLGGEQYF	TGTGCCAGCAGCGCGACCCTGGGTGGCGAGCAGTACTTC
TRBJ2-1	TRBV21-1	.	.	CASSNCLAGSNEQFF	TGTGCCAGCAGCAATTGTCTAGCGGGAAGCAATGAGCAGTTCTTC
TRBJ1-1	TRBV7-9	.	.	CASSTDRNTEAFF	TGTGCCAGCAGTACAGACAGGAACACTGAAGCTTTCTTT
TRBJ2-1	TRBV5-1	TRBD1	.	CASSYYGTVSYNEQFF	TGCGCCAGCAGCTACTATGGGACAGTCTCCTACAATGAGCAGTTCTTC
TRBJ2-5	TRBV29-1	.	.	CSVDRWGGGTQYF	TGCAGCGTTGACAGGTGGGGAGGGGGGACCCAGTACTTC
TRBJ2-7	TRBV23-1	.	.	CASSRSPNYEQYF	TGCGCCAGCAGTCGTTCCCCTAACTACGAGCAGTACTTC
TRBJ2-3	TRBV5-4	.	.	CASSRAEPTDTQYF	TGTGCCAGCAGCAGAGCGGAGCCCACAGATACGCAGTATTTT
TRBJ1-5	TRBV10-2	.	.	CASSGVSNQPQHF	TGCGCCAGCAGTGGGGTAAGCAATCAGCCCCAGCATTTT
TRBJ1-5	TRBV7-9	.	.	CASSQGGFGNQPQHF	TGTGCCAGCAGCCAAGGGGGATTTGGCAATCAGCCCCAGCATTTT
TRBJ2-1	TRBV5-6	.	.	CASSRPTSEQFF	TGTGCCAGCAGCCGCCCTACTAGTGAGCAGTTCTTC
TRBJ1-1	TRBV24-1	.	once	CATSDGVGMNTEAFF	TGTGCCACCAGTGATGGGGTGGGTATGAACACTGAAGCTTTCTTT
TRBJ2-7	TRBV7-8	TRBD1	.	CASSFRQGRYEQYF	TGTGCCAGCAGCTTCAGACAGGGGCGGTACGAGCAGTACTTC
TRBJ2-7	TRBV5-1	.	.	CASSLGDAGYEQYF	TGCGCCAGCAGCTTGGGGGATGCGGGCTACGAGCAGTACTTC
TRBJ1-1	TRBV19	TRBD1	once	CASSLGQGATGTEAFF	TGTGCCAGTAGTTTGGGACAGGGGGCGACGGGCACTGAAGCTTTCTTT
TRBJ2-7	TRBV6-5	.	.	CASSPGADEQYF	TGTGCCAGCTCGCCGGGGGCCGACGAGCAGTACTTC
TRBJ1-1	TRBV28	.	once	CASSLKAGSEAFF	TGTGCCAGCAGTTTAAAGGCAGGGTCTGAAGCTTTCTTT
TRBJ2-3	TRBV5-1	TRBD2	.	CASSWGLASDTQYF	TGCGCCAGCAGCTGGGGACTAGCATCAGATACGCAGTATTTT
TRBJ1-1	TRBV5-1	TRBD1	.	CASSSGQGWTEAFF	TGCGCCAGCAGCAGCGGACAGGGGTGGACTGAAGCTTTCTTT
TRBJ2-2	TRBV4-3	.	.	CASKKTGTIPLGGGELFF	TGCGCCAGCAAAAAGACCGGGACGATCCCGCTCGGAGGCGGGGAGCTGTTTTTT
TRBJ2-7	TRBV6-6	.	.	CAPVTDKYEQYF	TGTGCCCCCGTCACAGACAAGTACGAGCAGTACTTC
TRBJ2-7	TRBV19	TRBD1	.	CASHGTGDYEQYF	TGTGCCAGTCACGGGACAGGGGACTACGAGCAGTACTTC
TRBJ2-3	TRBV11-2	.	.	CASSLIQGGLGTQYF	TGTGCCAGCAGCTTAATACAGGGAGGGTTAGGTACGCAGTATTTT
TRBJ2-1	TRBV7-3	.	.	CASSLGGQNEQFF	TGTGCCAGCAGCTTGGGGGGACAGAATGAGCAGTTCTTC
TRBJ2-5	TRBV19	.	.	CASSRQYQETQYF	TGTGCCAGTAGTCGACAGTACCAAGAGACCCAGTACTTC
TRBJ2-7	TRBV5-1	.	.	CASSLPGLSYEQYF	TGCGCCAGCAGCTTGCCAGGGCTCTCCTACGAGCAGTACTTC
TRBJ1-2	TRBV3-1/TRBV3-2	.	.	CASSQDIRRGGGYTF	TGTGCCAGCAGCCAAGATATCCGAAGGGGTGGTGGCTACACCTTC
TRBJ1-2	TRBV19	.	.	CASSTDPNYGYTF	TGTGCCAGTAGTACGGACCCAAACTATGGCTACACCTTC
TRBJ2-1	TRBV25-1	TRBD2	.	CANLLGETSGYNEQFF	TGTGCCAACCTTCTTGGTGAGACTAGCGGGTACAATGAGCAGTTCTTC
TRBJ1-6	TRBV15	.	.	CATSRDHGGSSLHF	TGTGCCACCAGCAGAGACCACGGGGGTTCGTCCCTCCACTTT